This TCR beta chain was recovered during a study of molecular identifiers for immune sequencing clone quantification. Bulk TCR libraries were made with methods that had been previously described and with listed TCR primers. TCRdb ran MiXCR on the PCR reads and lists one entry per CDR3 protein. The sample has about 500,000 distinct CDR3 sequences; 25% are singletons. With RNA at 10%, 30% or 50%, naive CD8 libraries came from roughly 20,000 to 1,000,000 sorted cells. The authors gated naive CD8 T cells as CD8+CD4-CCR7+CD45RA+ for sorting. Looked up from germline, CDR1 is MNHEY and CDR2 is SVGEGT. The CDR3 runs 15 residues. After removal of 6 bases from V and 2 bases from J, the junction contained 9 bases not matched to a gene.

The sequence came from a human donor in good health. Some libraries in this study had Jurkat cell RNA spiked in. The chain is built from TRBV6-2 or TRBV6-3 and TRBJ2-7; TRBD1 matches 8 bases. Sequencing was performed on naive CD8+ T cells from blood, with Jurkat cell RNA spiked in. Described subset: FACS-sorted CD8+CD4-CCR7+CD45RA+ naive T cells. The CDR3 protein is CASSNPRGRPYEQYF. CDR3 bases: TGTGCCAGCAGCAATCCCAGGGGGCGCCCCTACGAGCAGTACTTC.